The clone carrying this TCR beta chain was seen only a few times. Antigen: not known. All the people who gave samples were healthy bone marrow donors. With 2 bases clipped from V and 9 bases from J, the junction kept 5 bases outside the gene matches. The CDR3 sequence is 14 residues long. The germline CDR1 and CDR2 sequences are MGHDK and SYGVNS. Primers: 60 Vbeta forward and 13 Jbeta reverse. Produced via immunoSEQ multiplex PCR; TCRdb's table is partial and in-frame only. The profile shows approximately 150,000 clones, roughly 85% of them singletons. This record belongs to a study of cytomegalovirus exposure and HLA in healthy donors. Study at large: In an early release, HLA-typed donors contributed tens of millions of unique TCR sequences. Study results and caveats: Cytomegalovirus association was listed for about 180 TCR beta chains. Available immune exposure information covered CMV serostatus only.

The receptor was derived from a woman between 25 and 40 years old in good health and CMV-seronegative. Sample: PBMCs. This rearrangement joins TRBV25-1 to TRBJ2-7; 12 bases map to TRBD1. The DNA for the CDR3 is TGTGCCAGCAGTGAAACCGGGACAGGGGGCGGGCAGTACTTC. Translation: CASSETGTGGGQYF.